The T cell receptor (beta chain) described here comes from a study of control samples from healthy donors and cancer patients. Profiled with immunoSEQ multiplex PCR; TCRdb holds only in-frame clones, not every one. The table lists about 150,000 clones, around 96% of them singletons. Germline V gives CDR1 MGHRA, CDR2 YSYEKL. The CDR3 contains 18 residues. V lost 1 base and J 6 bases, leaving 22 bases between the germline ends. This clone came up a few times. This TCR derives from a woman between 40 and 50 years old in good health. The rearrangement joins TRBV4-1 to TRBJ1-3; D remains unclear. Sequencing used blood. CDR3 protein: CASSQAVMRTQTVNTIYF. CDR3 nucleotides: TGCGCCAGCAGCCAAGCAGTTATGAGGACCCAAACAGTAAACACCATATATTTT.